The 26 T cell receptor beta chains presented below share a single source sample, sequenced in a study of monozygotic twins with inflammatory bowel disease. TCRdb re-called the 5' RACE reads and gives one entry per CDR3 protein, without DNA. The sample table includes roughly 100,000 distinct CDR3 sequences. Sequenced: blood. These receptors were collected from a human donor with ulcerative colitis or Crohn's disease, or a healthy co-twin of an affected twin (not recorded which).

The V call is TRBV20-1, the J call TRBJ2-5. The CDR3 runs to 11 residues. CDR1 and CDR2 from the germline V gene are DFQATT and SNEGSKA (reference sequence). This CDR3 reads CSAPRLETQYF.

The chain joins TRBV11-1 to TRBJ1-4; TCRdb selects TRBD1, and the lack of DNA leaves this call unchecked. The CDR3 covers 16 residues. Germline V gene data show CDR1 as SGHAT and CDR2 as FQDESV (reference sequence). CDR3 in amino acids: CASSSGGPRRPEKLFF.

The chain recombines TRBV4-3 with TRBJ2-7; TCRdb calls TRBD2, which cannot be checked without DNA. Germline CDR1 LGHNA, CDR2 YSLEER. CDR3 length equals 15 residues. The CDR3 reads CASSQVAGGPNEQYF.

The chain employs TRBV7-6 and TRBJ2-7. CDR1 and CDR2 from the germline V gene are SGHVS and FNYEAQ. There are 13 residues in the CDR3. The chain's CDR3 is CASSLALAEQEYF.

V gene TRBV7-2 combines with J gene TRBJ2-7. Germline CDR1 is SGHTA and CDR2 is FQGNSA. There are 15 residues in the CDR3. CDR3 region: CASSLEWYTAYEQYF.

The rearrangement uses TRBV12-3 or TRBV12-4 and TRBJ2-7; no DNA is available, so the TRBD2 call from TCRdb remains unchecked. CDR3 length equals 13 residues. The CDR3 loop is CASSFEQAGGQYF.

V gene TRBV20-1 combines with J gene TRBJ1-1; TCRdb names TRBD1, which stays unverified in the absence of DNA. The CDR3 runs to 13 residues. The germline CDR1 and CDR2 sequences are DFQATT and SNEGSKA (reference sequence). This chain's CDR3 is CSANRDRPTEAFF.

This CDR3 is CAHAVASGGPLAKNIQYF. J is TRBJ2-4 and V is TRBV6-2 or TRBV6-3; as DNA is missing, the TRBD2 call by TCRdb cannot be tested. CDR3 length: 18 amino acids. Germline values: CDR1 MNHEY, CDR2 SVGEGT.

This rearrangement joins TRBV10-3 to TRBJ1-6. The CDR3 runs to 14 residues. In germline, CDR1 is ENHRY, CDR2 SYGVKD. The CDR3 loop is CAIRVGRENSPLHF.

This chain uses TRBV14 with TRBJ1-6. This CDR3 has 13 amino acids. Germline V gene data show CDR1 as SGHDN and CDR2 as FVKESK. This CDR3 reads CASSLEQSSPLHF.

This chain uses TRBV6-2 or TRBV6-3 with TRBJ1-5; TCRdb's assignment of TRBD1 cannot be checked, as there is no DNA. Germline V gives CDR1 MNHEY, CDR2 SVGEGT. There are 14 residues in the CDR3. This CDR3 is CASSLTGNFLPQHF.

The chain joins TRBV20-1 to TRBJ2-3; TCRdb picks TRBD1, but there is no DNA to check that call. CDR1 DFQATT and CDR2 SNEGSKA come from the germline V gene (reference sequence). This CDR3 comprises 11 residues. CDR3 in amino acids: CSAIPGDTQYF.

The V and J genes are TRBV7-9 and TRBJ2-3. This CDR3 comprises 14 residues. Germline CDR1 SEHNR, CDR2 FQNEAQ (reference sequence). The CDR3 region is CASSNGDSTDTQYF.

This chain joins TRBV28 and TRBJ2-7. CDR3 length equals 12 residues. CDR1 and CDR2 from the germline V gene are MDHEN and SYDVKM. CDR3 sequence: CASSVFSYEQYF.

The rearrangement joins TRBV12-3 or TRBV12-4 to TRBJ1-1; TCRdb outputs TRBD1, but without DNA this stays unchecked. There are 13 residues in the CDR3. CDR3: CASSLQGNTEAFF.

The chain is built from TRBV6-2 or TRBV6-3 and TRBJ2-2; TCRdb names TRBD2, which stays unverified in the absence of DNA. Germline CDR1 MNHEY, CDR2 SVGEGT. The CDR3 is made up of 13 amino acids. This CDR3 reads CASLLAGAGELFF.

The CDR3 spells CASSQDIRQYTIEQFF. V and J are TRBV4-3 and TRBJ2-1; TCRdb names TRBD1, which stays unverified in the absence of DNA. The length of the CDR3 is 16 residues. CDR1 and CDR2 from the germline V gene are LGHNA and YSLEER.

This chain joins TRBV5-1 and TRBJ2-7. CDR3 length: 15 residues. CDR1 is SGHRS and CDR2 is YFSETQ in the germline V gene. The CDR3 region is CASSLEWSRSYEQYF.

The chain couples TRBV20-1 to TRBJ2-2; TCRdb's D call, TRBD1, is unchecked because there is no DNA. The CDR3 runs to 13 residues. Germline CDR1 reads DFQATT; CDR2 reads SNEGSKA (reference sequence). CDR3: CSALQGNTGELFF.

The rearrangement joins TRBV12-3 or TRBV12-4 to TRBJ1-1; TCRdb reports TRBD1, a call that lacks DNA to check it against. CDR3 length: 13 amino acids. The CDR3 is CASSLGQYTEAFF.

This chain uses TRBV18 with TRBJ2-3; as DNA is missing, the TRBD1 call by TCRdb cannot be tested. Germline values: CDR1 KGHSH, CDR2 LQKENI. The CDR3 is 13 residues long. The CDR3 spells CASNRPGTDTQYF.

The rearrangement joins TRBV5-4 to TRBJ1-1. The CDR3 runs to 15 residues. Germline loops: CDR1 SGHNT, CDR2 YYREEE (reference sequence). The CDR3 spells CASSLALGSSPEAFF.

The V gene is TRBV5-1, the J gene TRBJ1-6; TCRdb reports TRBD1, a call that lacks DNA to check it against. CDR3 length: 16 amino acids. CDR1 and CDR2 from the germline V gene are SGHRS and YFSETQ. The CDR3 loop is CASSATSGTENSPLHF.

J is TRBJ2-5 and V is TRBV5-6. The germline CDR1 and CDR2 sequences are SGHDT and YYEEEE. The CDR3 is 13 amino acids. The CDR3 region is CASSFGSQETQYF.

V and J are TRBV7-7 and TRBJ1-5. The CDR3 is 13 amino acids. Germline V CDR1 and CDR2: SSHAT, FNYEAQ (reference sequence). The CDR3 loop is CASSLGENQPQHF.

The rearrangement uses TRBV30 and TRBJ2-5; TCRdb calls TRBD1, which cannot be checked without DNA. Germline CDR1 GTSNPN, CDR2 SVGIG (reference sequence). CDR3 size: 19 residues. The CDR3 loop is CAWSVGRLAGQGGQETQYF. Using reference TRBV30 and TRBJ2-5 for the parts outside the CDR3, the full variable domain is SQTIHQWPATLVQPVGSPLSLECTVEGTSNPNLYWYRQAAGRGLQLLFYSVGIGQISSEVPQNLSASRPQDRQFILSSKKLLLSDSGFYLCAWSVGRLAGQGGQETQYFGPGTRLLVL.